A single sample gave rise to the 31 T cell receptor beta chains below, sequenced in a study of blood T cell repertoires in COVID-19. The table came from immunoSEQ multiplex PCR; TCRdb's copy has only in-frame clones and leaves some out. The sample lists approximately 250,000 clones, roughly 83% occurring once. Input material: peripheral blood. The receptor source for this set is a woman aged 50 to 65 with acute or convalescent COVID-19.

The rearrangement joins TRBV12-3 or TRBV12-4 to TRBJ2-5; the D is unclear. V lost 1 base to trimming and J lost 5 bases, with 5 bases between them. CDR3 size: 12 residues. CDR3 region: CASSLVLETQYF. CDR3 DNA sequence: TGTGCCAGCAGTTTAGTATTGGAGACCCAGTACTTC.

The chain uses TRBV4-1 and TRBJ1-5; D unclear. The CDR3 has 13 residues. Deletions cut 4 bases from V and 5 bases from J, with 9 bases between. Germline V CDR1 and CDR2: MGHRA, YSYEKL. CDR3 sequence (DNA): TGCGCCAGCAGCCTAGAATCATATCAGCCCCAGCATTTT. This codes for CASSLESYQPQHF.

This clone was observed a single time. This chain uses TRBV4-3 with TRBJ2-3; 9 nucleotides agree with TRBD2. The CDR3 has 17 residues. Germline loops: CDR1 LGHNA, CDR2 YSLEER. Unmatched junction bases numbered 8, after V lost 0 bases and J lost 4 bases. In nucleotides, the CDR3 is TGCGCCAGCAGCCAAGACTGGCGGGGGGGCCTTGCAGATACGCAGTATTTT. It yields the protein CASSQDWRGGLADTQYF.

V is TRBV6-4 and J is TRBJ2-1; possibly TRBD2 for D (6 bases). The CDR3 totals 16 residues. Trimming stripped 0 bases from V and 6 bases from J, with 15 bases between. CDR1 MRHNA and CDR2 SNTAGT come from the germline V gene. The CDR3 spells CASSDSFDGSRNEQFF. In DNA form, the CDR3 reads TGTGCCAGCAGTGACTCGTTTGACGGGAGTCGCAATGAGCAGTTCTTC.

The chain couples TRBV5-6 to TRBJ1-5, with TRBD1 identical over 12 bases. Germline lookup yields CDR1 SGHDT and CDR2 YYEEEE. The CDR3 consists of 16 residues. V was clipped by 5 bases and J by 7 bases; unmatched bases: 10. The CDR3 DNA is TGTGCCAGCAGAGGGGACAGGGGGCATCATGGACAGCCCCAGCATTTT. The encoded protein is CASRGDRGHHGQPQHF.

The chain employs TRBV14 and TRBJ2-3; 10 nucleotides line up with TRBD2. The CDR3 loop spans 16 amino acids. Germline CDR1 and CDR2: SGHDN and FVKESK. V shed 1 base and J 5 bases; nucleotides not matched to a gene: 6. The CDR3 sequence: CASSQVLGLAVDTQYF. The CDR3 coding sequence is TGTGCCAGCAGCCAAGTATTAGGACTAGCGGTAGATACGCAGTATTTT.

This clone occurred once. The chain joins TRBV30 to TRBJ1-3; D is ambiguous. Germline values: CDR1 GTSNPN, CDR2 SVGIG (reference sequence). This CDR3 spans 13 amino acids. The V and J ends lost 7 bases and 0 bases respectively, with 10 bases between them. The CDR3 sequence: CASTPSSGNTIYF. In DNA, the CDR3 is TGTGCCTCGACACCCAGCTCTGGAAACACCATATATTTT.

The chain is built from TRBV11-2 and TRBJ2-7; tentatively, D is TRBD2 (6 bases). The germline V and J ends were trimmed by 0 bases and 7 bases, with 10 bases remaining between them. Looked up from germline, CDR1 is SGHAT and CDR2 is FQNNGV. The CDR3 totals 13 residues. CDR3 loop: CASSLEGGGEQYF. CDR3 in DNA: TGTGCCAGCAGCTTAGAGGGAGGCGGGGAGCAGTACTTC.

The chain is built from TRBV5-1 and TRBJ1-1; tentatively, D is TRBD1 (5 bases). CDR1 and CDR2 (germline): SGHRS, YFSETQ. The V and J ends lost 1 base and 5 bases respectively, with 15 bases between them. The CDR3 is made up of 15 amino acids. The CDR3 nucleotides are TGCGCCAGCAGCTTGAGGGGAGGGGAGGGGACTGAAGCTTTCTTT. Translated: CASSLRGGEGTEAFF.

The gene calls are TRBV29-1 and TRBJ2-7; the D is unclear. CDR3 length: 11 amino acids. Germline V gene data show CDR1 as SQVTM and CDR2 as ANQGSEA. The V gene lost 5 bases and the J gene lost 6 bases, with 11 bases spanning the gap. The DNA of the CDR3 is TGCAGCGTTTTCTCCGCGATCGAGCAGTACTTC. Translation: CSVFSAIEQYF.

The rearrangement uses TRBV19 and TRBJ2-1, with unresolved D. The CDR3 totals 13 residues. CDR1 and CDR2 (germline): LNHDA, SQIVND (reference sequence). The V end lost 0 bases, the J end lost 15 bases, and 15 bases lay between the germline ends. As DNA, the CDR3 is TGTGCCAGTAGTATAGATACTCCCCTCGAACTGTTCTTC. Translation gives CASSIDTPLELFF.

This chain connects TRBV6-5 to TRBJ2-1, with D perhaps TRBD2 (5 bases). The V end lost 6 bases, the J end lost 10 bases, and 22 bases lay between the germline ends. From germline, CDR1 is MNHEY and CDR2 SVGAGI. The CDR3 extends over 15 amino acids. CDR3 in DNA: TGTGCCAGCAGCCAACTAGGTGGGGTCTCGGAAGAGCAGTTCTTC. Protein product: CASSQLGGVSEEQFF.

The rearrangement joins TRBV27 to TRBJ1-2; D is unclear. V dropped 4 bases and J dropped 4 bases, with 13 bases sitting between them. CDR1 MNHEY and CDR2 SMNVEV come from the germline V gene (reference sequence). CDR3 size: 14 residues. The chain's CDR3 is CASSSNQASYGYTF. The CDR3 nucleotides are TGTGCCAGCAGTTCCAACCAAGCATCCTATGGCTACACCTTC.

This chain connects TRBV4-3 to TRBJ2-2; 11 positions agree with TRBD1. Per the germline V gene, CDR1 is LGHNA and CDR2 is YSLEER. The trim removed 5 bases at V and 4 bases at J, leaving 0 bases unmatched. This CDR3 has 14 residues. DNA for the CDR3: TGCGCCAGCAGCGGGACAGGGGGCACCGGGGAGCTGTTTTTT. Its translation is CASSGTGGTGELFF.

This chain connects TRBV5-1 to TRBJ2-3, with 14 bases fitting TRBD2. CDR1 is SGHRS, CDR2 YFSETQ, per germline. The CDR3 runs to 16 residues. The trim removed 3 bases at V and 6 bases at J, leaving 6 bases unmatched. The CDR3 protein is CASSSKTSGGADTQYF. DNA of the CDR3: TGCGCCAGCAGCTCAAAGACTAGCGGGGGGGCCGATACGCAGTATTTT. Filled out from reference TRBV5-1 and TRBJ2-3, the complete variable domain reads KAGVTQTPRYLIKTRGQQVTLSCSPISGHRSVSWYQQTPGQGLQFLFEYFSETQRNKGNFPGRFSGRQFSNSRSEMNVSTLELGDSALYLCASSSKTSGGADTQYFGPGTRLTVL.

The chain uses TRBV5-1 and TRBJ2-7, with D perhaps matching TRBD1 (5 bases). CDR1 and CDR2 from the germline V gene are SGHRS and YFSETQ. V was shortened by 1 base and J by 2 bases, with 10 bases between the two germline ends. The CDR3 loop spans 14 amino acids. The CDR3: CASSLKGQAYEQYF. Written as DNA, the CDR3 is TGCGCCAGCAGCTTGAAGGGGCAGGCCTACGAGCAGTACTTC.

The sample holds one count of this clone. The rearrangement uses TRBV19 and TRBJ2-1; D is perhaps TRBD2 (6 bases). Germline V CDR1 and CDR2: LNHDA, SQIVND (reference sequence). Trimming pared 3 bases from V and 4 bases from J, leaving 13 bases between. This CDR3 spans 15 amino acids. The CDR3: CASSMTLADYNEQFF. The DNA for the CDR3 is TGTGCCAGTAGTATGACACTAGCCGATTACAATGAGCAGTTCTTC.

The gene calls are TRBV4-1 and TRBJ1-1, with no clear D. Germline V gene sequence: CDR1 MGHRA, CDR2 YSYEKL. The CDR3 totals 13 residues. Trimming removed 2 bases at V and 0 bases at J, with 4 bases between. The CDR3 is CASSQKLNTEAFF. The CDR3 DNA reads TGCGCCAGCAGCCAAAAGCTGAACACTGAAGCTTTCTTT.

The chain links TRBV28 to TRBJ2-7; 10 nucleotides agree with TRBD1. The CDR3 contains 16 residues. Germline CDR1 reads MDHEN; CDR2 reads SYDVKM. V gave up 6 bases and J gave up 3 bases; unmatched junction bases: 11. The CDR3: CASSPTRDRGIYEQYF. CDR3 DNA: TGTGCCAGCAGCCCAACCCGGGACAGGGGCATCTACGAGCAGTACTTC.

DNA for the CDR3: TGTGCCAGCAGCTCGGACAGAGATCAGCCCCAGCATTTT. Its protein product is CASSSDRDQPQHF. The rearrangement uses TRBV7-2 and TRBJ1-5; possibly TRBD1 for D (6 bases). This CDR3 is built from 13 residues. V gave up 4 bases and J gave up 5 bases, with 9 bases separating them. CDR1 SGHTA and CDR2 FQGNSA come from the germline V gene.

The genes are TRBV4-1 and TRBJ2-6; D not resolved. Germline V gene data show CDR1 as MGHRA and CDR2 as YSYEKL. The CDR3 length is 14 residues. V lost 1 base and J lost 2, with 3 bases in between. The CDR3 spells CASSQGPGANVLTF. The CDR3, as DNA: TGCGCCAGCAGCCAAGGGCCTGGGGCCAACGTCCTGACTTTC.

The V call is TRBV19, the J call TRBJ1-2; the match to TRBD1 covers 8 bases. The CDR3 covers 14 residues. J was trimmed by 8 bases and V by 5 bases; bases with no gene match: 10. CDR1 is LNHDA and CDR2 is SQIVND in the germline V gene (reference sequence). CDR3 coding DNA: TGTGCCAGTAGTGGCAGGGGGCTTCAAGGAGGCTACACCTTC. Residues: CASSGRGLQGGYTF.

This chain joins TRBV5-1 and TRBJ2-7, with TRBD2 matching over 7 bases. The V and J ends lost 2 bases and 3 bases, in that order; junction bases with no gene match: 2. The CDR3 is 13 residues long. CDR1 and CDR2 from the germline V gene are SGHRS and YFSETQ. Written as DNA, the CDR3 is TGCGCCAGCAGCTTAGGGACTAACTACGAGCAGTACTTC. Amino acid sequence: CASSLGTNYEQYF. Variable domain in full (rest from reference TRBV5-1 and TRBJ2-7): KAGVTQTPRYLIKTRGQQVTLSCSPISGHRSVSWYQQTPGQGLQFLFEYFSETQRNKGNFPGRFSGRQFSNSRSEMNVSTLELGDSALYLCASSLGTNYEQYFGPGTRLTVT.

In its sample, this clone was seen a few times. The V call is TRBV2, the J call TRBJ1-3; a possible D gene is TRBD1 (5 bases). V lost 5 bases and J 4 bases, leaving 9 bases between the germline ends. The CDR3 runs to 13 residues. Germline V gene sequence: CDR1 SNHLY, CDR2 FYNNEI. CDR3 residues: CASSPRVGNTIYF. CDR3 nucleotides: TGTGCCAGCAGTCCCAGGGTAGGAAACACCATATATTTT. Using reference TRBV2 and TRBJ1-3 for the parts outside the CDR3, the full variable domain is EPEVTQTPSHQVTQMGQEVILRCVPISNHLYFYWYRQILGQKVEFLVSFYNNEISEKSEIFDDQFSVERPDGSNFTLKIRSTKLEDSAMYFCASSPRVGNTIYFGEGSWLTVV.

The chain uses TRBV12-3 or TRBV12-4 and TRBJ2-1; TRBD1 is a possible D gene (5 bases). V lost 5 bases to trimming and J lost 9 bases, with 14 bases between them. This CDR3 is built from 13 residues. CDR3 sequence reads: CASSGANYGEQFF. The CDR3 nucleotides read TGTGCCAGCAGTGGGGCGAACTACGGTGAGCAGTTCTTC.

This rearrangement joins TRBV5-1 to TRBJ2-1, with TRBD1 as a possible D gene (5 bases). This CDR3 is 14 amino acids long. Germline lookup yields CDR1 SGHRS and CDR2 YFSETQ. V lost 0 bases to trimming and J lost 6 bases, with 10 bases between them. CDR3 sequence reads: CASSLGGAGNEQFF. In DNA form, the CDR3 reads TGCGCCAGCAGCTTGGGGGGCGCCGGCAATGAGCAGTTCTTC. The variable domain in full, with the rest retrieved from reference TRBV5-1 and TRBJ2-1, is KAGVTQTPRYLIKTRGQQVTLSCSPISGHRSVSWYQQTPGQGLQFLFEYFSETQRNKGNFPGRFSGRQFSNSRSEMNVSTLELGDSALYLCASSLGGAGNEQFFGPGTRLTVL.

The V gene is TRBV30, the J gene TRBJ2-3, with D perhaps matching TRBD2 (5 bases). Trimming took off 2 bases at V and 4 bases at J, with 16 bases between the two ends. The germline V gene has CDR1 GTSNPN and CDR2 SVGIG (reference sequence). CDR3 length equals 15 residues. CDR3 protein: CAWSPGFSISDTQYF. As DNA, the CDR3 is TGTGCCTGGAGTCCGGGGTTTTCTATATCAGATACGCAGTATTTT. The full variable domain, completed using reference TRBV30 and TRBJ2-3, is SQTIHQWPATLVQPVGSPLSLECTVEGTSNPNLYWYRQAAGRGLQLLFYSVGIGQISSEVPQNLSASRPQDRQFILSSKKLLLSDSGFYLCAWSPGFSISDTQYFGPGTRLTVL.

As DNA, the CDR3 is TGTGCCAGTAGTATAGCAGGGGCCGGTGAGACCCAGTACTTC. It translates to CASSIAGAGETQYF. The chain joins TRBV19 to TRBJ2-5, with a tentative D call TRBD1 (6 bases). The CDR3 has 14 amino acids. V was pared by 1 base and J by 5 bases, with 11 bases between. The germline V gene has CDR1 LNHDA and CDR2 SQIVND (reference sequence).

This sequence joins TRBV5-1 and TRBJ2-2; 9 bases are shared with TRBD2. The CDR3 covers 16 residues. Germline V gene sequence: CDR1 SGHRS, CDR2 YFSETQ. With V trimmed by 0 bases and J by 7 bases, 7 bases remained unmatched. CDR3 sequence reads: CASSLDSGRINGELFF. In DNA, the CDR3 is TGCGCCAGCAGCTTGGATAGCGGGAGAATTAACGGGGAGCTGTTTTTT.

Concerning this clone: Other DNA sequences from this sample encode an identical CDR3 as well. The rearrangement uses TRBV19 and TRBJ1-1, with D perhaps TRBD1 (5 bases). This CDR3 has 13 amino acids. From germline, CDR1 is LNHDA and CDR2 SQIVND (reference sequence). V dropped 4 bases and J dropped 1 base, with 7 bases sitting between them. The CDR3 here is CASSTTANTEAFF. The DNA of the CDR3 is TGTGCCAGTAGTACGACAGCGAACACTGAAGCTTTCTTT.

The genes are TRBV6-5 and TRBJ1-2, with D possibly being TRBD1 (6 bases). V lost 7 bases to trimming and J lost 2 bases, with 11 bases between them. This CDR3 is built from 13 residues. Looked up from germline, CDR1 is MNHEY and CDR2 is SVGAGI. CDR3 sequence reads: CASTRGANYGYTF. DNA for the CDR3: TGTGCCAGCACACGGGGGGCAAACTATGGCTACACCTTC.